This TCR beta chain appears in the sequencing data of a study of radiotherapy plus CTLA-4 blockade in lung cancer. As for the study in general: In 18% of patients, objective responses were seen; 25% to 40% had disease control.

Generated by immunoSEQ multiplex PCR, the TCRdb table keeps only in-frame clones and is missing some. The sample gives some 60,000 clones, 77% of which show up once; almost 4% is in the top ten. On this clone itself: Its antigen is not identified.

Points from the study as a whole: Early clonal dynamics of blood T cells, together with interferon-beta, were reported as the best response predictor.

V lost 7 bases and J lost 6; bases outside the gene matches: 12. Germline lookup yields CDR1 MDHEN and CDR2 SYDVKM. The CDR3 consists of 15 residues. Those with chemo-refractory metastatic non-small-cell lung cancer were treated with focal radiation combined with CTLA-4 blockade using ipilimumab. Sample: peripheral blood, taken from a patient treated with radiotherapy plus ipilimumab. This clonotype originated in a human donor with non-small cell lung cancer who had a partial response to radiotherapy plus ipilimumab. J is TRBJ2-7 and V is TRBV28; 10 bases line up with TRBD1. CDR3 DNA: TGTGCCAGCACCTTTGCCGGGACAGGGGTGGGCGAGCAGTACTTC. Translated, it gives CASTFAGTGVGEQYF.